These 11 T cell receptor beta chains share one sample of origin, sequenced in a study of blood T cells in healthy people across ages. Together with a sample-barcoded 5' primer, a J-beta primer mix was included in a second PCR lasting about 7 to 11 cycles. MiXCR was run by TCRdb on the 5' RACE reads, yielding one entry per CDR3 protein. The repertoire holds over 500,000 distinct CDR3 sequences, over 40% seen once, with approximately 13% in the top ten. Sequencing was performed on blood. These receptors originate from an elderly woman in good health.

J is TRBJ2-7 and V is TRBV5-1, with a tentative D call TRBD1 (5 bases). Trimming took 4 bases from V and 1 from J, leaving 18 bases between them. Germline V gene sequence: CDR1 SGHRS, CDR2 YFSETQ. CDR3 length: 16 amino acids. CDR3 protein: CASSPSPLGESYEQYF. Here the CDR3 DNA reads TGCGCCAGCAGCCCATCTCCGCTAGGGGAATCCTACGAGCAGTACTTC.

The V gene is TRBV12-3 or TRBV12-4, the J gene TRBJ2-3, with 7 bases fitting TRBD2. The CDR3 is 16 residues long. V trimming: 3 bases; J trimming: 4 bases; junction bases outside the gene matches: 10. The CDR3 sequence is CASSLGGRLGADTQYF. The CDR3 DNA reads TGTGCCAGCAGTTTGGGAGGGAGGCTTGGGGCAGATACGCAGTATTTT.

J is TRBJ1-4 and V is TRBV20-1, with 9 bases lining up with TRBD1. The CDR3 is 16 amino acids. V trimming: 6 bases; J trimming: 0 bases; junction bases outside the gene matches: 8. Per the germline V gene, CDR1 is DFQATT and CDR2 is SNEGSKA (reference sequence). CDR3 loop: CSAKQGAMATNEKLFF. For the CDR3, the DNA is TGCAGTGCAAAACAGGGGGCGATGGCAACTAATGAAAAACTGTTTTTT.

This clonotype was detected once. The chain recombines TRBV2 with TRBJ1-6, with D possibly TRBD1 on 6 matching bases. The length of the CDR3 is 16 residues. Trimming took off 6 bases at V and 3 bases at J, with 15 bases between the two ends. Per germline, CDR1 SNHLY and CDR2 FYNNEI. The CDR3 loop is CASSLSGGLYNSPLHF. As DNA, the CDR3 is TGTGCCAGCAGCTTATCGGGGGGCCTCTATAATTCACCCCTCCACTTT.

The gene calls are TRBV5-1 and TRBJ2-1; D not resolved. This CDR3 contains 16 residues. The V and J ends lost 0 bases and 0 bases respectively, with 10 bases between them. Germline CDR1 SGHRS, CDR2 YFSETQ. CDR3 coding DNA: TGCGCCAGCAGCTTGGTCGCCGCGAGCTCCTACAATGAGCAGTTCTTC. The encoded protein is CASSLVAASSYNEQFF.

The sample holds one count of this clonotype. At one end, the junction sequence differs from germline, possibly due to a read error. This chain joins TRBV6-2 or TRBV6-3 and TRBJ2-5; D uncertain. With the DNA end fitting TRBJ2-4 better, the J assignment may be wrong. The CDR3 totals 13 residues. Germline lookup yields CDR1 MNHEY and CDR2 SVGEGT. The CDR3 region has the DNA TGTGCCTGCAGTTACTCCGAGACGGGCATTCAGTACTTC. Protein product: CACSYSETGIQYF.

The chain uses TRBV7-8 and TRBJ1-1, with D hard to call. The germline V gene has CDR1 SGHVS and CDR2 FQNEAQ. The CDR3 sequence is 12 residues long. V shed 5 bases and J shed 8 bases, with 12 bases lying between them. The CDR3 DNA reads as TGTGCCAGCAGCCATGGTGGGTGGGAAGCTTTCTTT. Its protein product is CASSHGGWEAFF.

Comment on this clonotype: A read error may account for a junction end that differs from germline. The chain recombines TRBV7-9 with TRBJ2-7; D gene uncertain. Germline V gene sequence: CDR1 SEHNR, CDR2 FQNEAQ (reference sequence). This CDR3 has 13 residues. This CDR3 is CASGLHNTYEQYF. DNA for the CDR3: TGTGCCAGCGGCTTACATAACACCTACGAGCAGTACTTC.

This clonotype was observed a single time. A much larger clone lies one base from this, so it may be a read error. J is TRBJ2-3 and V is TRBV7-2, with 9 bases lining up with TRBD2. Germline V lookup: CDR1 SGHTA, CDR2 FQGNSA. The CDR3 is 15 residues long. CDR3 amino acids: CASSSTSGPTDTRYF. CDR3 sequence (DNA): TGTGCCAGCAGCTCGACTAGCGGTCCCACAGATACGCGGTATTTT.

CDR3 amino acids: CASTLQSPGKNIQYF. DNA of the CDR3: TGTGCCAGCACTCTTCAGAGTCCAGGGAAAAACATTCAGTACTTC. The chain joins TRBV6-2 or TRBV6-3 to TRBJ2-4, with a weak D call TRBD1 (5 bases). The CDR3 covers 15 residues. V lost 7 bases and J 4 bases, leaving 17 bases between the germline ends. Germline V CDR1 and CDR2: MNHEY, SVGEGT.

J is TRBJ2-4 and V is TRBV18; D uncertain. This CDR3 contains 14 residues. V lost 2 bases and J lost 5, with 10 bases in between. Per germline, CDR1 KGHSH and CDR2 LQKENI. The CDR3 here is CASSPGSSENIQYF. The CDR3 region has the DNA TGTGCCAGCTCACCAGGGTCCTCAGAAAACATTCAGTACTTC.